This T cell receptor (beta chain) was sequenced for a study of vaccination effects on CD4 cells after COVID-19. This CDR3 is 15 amino acids long. Germline lookup yields CDR1 SGHRS and CDR2 YFSETQ. V lost 4 bases and J lost 5; bases outside the gene matches: 5. As for this clone: Its specificity is unknown.

Some clones are missing from TCRdb's copy, which holds only in-frame ones; the method was immunoSEQ multiplex PCR. The data contain tens of thousands of clones, around 76% of them singletons. After expansion with viral peptide pools in the ViraFEST assay, antigen-specific CD4+ T cells were sequenced. CD4+ T cell isolation took place after less than 13 days of culture. Source: CD4+ T cells from PBMCs cultured with HCoV-229E spike peptides, taken before COVID-19 vaccination. The receptor was isolated from a human donor who received a COVID-19 vaccine. This chain connects TRBV5-1 to TRBJ2-1; the match to TRBD2 covers 11 bases. The CDR3 here is CASSTLAGVNNEQFF. The CDR3 DNA reads TGCGCCAGCAGCACACTAGCGGGGGTAAACAATGAGCAGTTCTTC.